The clone carrying this T cell receptor beta chain has at least ten counts. The CDR3 extends over 18 amino acids. V lost 2 bases to trimming and J lost 0 bases, with 17 bases between them. Per the germline V gene, CDR1 is MDHEN and CDR2 is SYDVKM. TCRdb redid the calling of the PCR reads with MiXCR, one entry per CDR3 protein. In the table there are about 20,000 distinct CDR3 sequences, roughly 41% of which are singletons. These data come from a study of tumor-infiltrating lymphocytes in oesophageal squamous cell carcinoma. This receptor was taken from a male donor with esophageal squamous cell carcinoma. Sequences were obtained from normal esophageal tissue next to the tumor. J is TRBJ1-5 and V is TRBV28; D is perhaps TRBD1 (5 bases). The CDR3 sequence: CASSLAPGRAFSNQPQHF. CDR3 bases: TGTGCCAGCAGTTTAGCTCCGGGACGTGCCTTTAGCAATCAGCCCCAGCATTTT.